A selection of T cell receptor beta chains follows, all from one sample in a study of beta chain features in type 1 diabetes. The repertoire was sequenced with immunoSEQ multiplex PCR; TCRdb's copy has only in-frame clones and lacks some. The sample carries 600,000 or so clones, roughly an eighth recorded once. Sequencing was performed on naive CD4+ T cells from blood. All receptors come from a man younger than 40 with type 1 diabetes. Each CDR3 is given with its conserved first and last residue. The D gene is left open where the match is weak. Rows give clone size only sometimes, using once, few, many, or a class for an expanded clone.

DNA	CDR3	length	J	size	V	D
TGCAGCGTTGGGTTTGGGGGGCTCAGGGGCACTGAAGCTTTCTTT	CSVGFGGLRGTEAFF	15	TRBJ1-1	few	TRBV29-1	NA
TGTGCCAGTAGTATCCCCGGCCCCCTCGAGGAGAGCACCTTC	CASSIPGPLEESTF	14	TRBJ1-2	few	TRBV19	NA
TGTGCCAGCAGCTTGAGGTCAGGGTCAATGGGACGGCACTACGAGCAGTACTTC	CASSLRSGSMGRHYEQYF	18	TRBJ2-7	few	TRBV7-2	NA
TGTGCCAGCAGTACGGCAACAGGGGGCAAAACTGAAGCTTTCTTT	CASSTATGGKTEAFF	15	TRBJ1-1	few	TRBV6-5	TRBD1
TGTGCCAGCTCACCACCGGGCCTAAAGTACGAGCAGTACTTC	CASSPPGLKYEQYF	14	TRBJ2-7	NA	TRBV18	NA
TGCGCCAGCAGGGGGGTTCAGGGGTTTACGCACACTGAAGCTTTCTTT	CASRGVQGFTHTEAFF	16	TRBJ1-1	few	TRBV23-1	NA
TGTGCCAGTAGTATCCAGTCCAAGGGCTACGAGCAGTACTTC	CASSIQSKGYEQYF	14	TRBJ2-7	once	TRBV19	NA
TGTGCCAGCAGCCAAGCTCTCCTAGGACTTAATGAAAAACTGTTTTTT	CASSQALLGLNEKLFF	16	TRBJ1-4	few	TRBV14	NA
TGTGCCACCAGCAGAGATTATGGGCTAGCTTTACTCAATGAGCAGTTCTTC	CATSRDYGLALLNEQFF	17	TRBJ2-1	NA	TRBV15	NA
TGTGCCACCGCTTTCCGACAGGGGAGGTCCTACGAGCAGTACTTC	CATAFRQGRSYEQYF	15	TRBJ2-7	NA	TRBV6-6	TRBD1
TGTGCCAGCAGCCAAGGCGCCCCGGGACAGGGCTACGAGCAGTACTTC	CASSQGAPGQGYEQYF	16	TRBJ2-7	NA	TRBV4-2	TRBD1
TGTGCCAGCAGCTTGGTGGCTAGCGGGGGGGCGTGGAATGAGCAGTTCTTC	CASSLVASGGAWNEQFF	17	TRBJ2-1	NA	TRBV7-2	TRBD2
TGTGCCAGCAGTTACGTGGGACAGGGGAACGAGCAGTACTTC	CASSYVGQGNEQYF	14	TRBJ2-7	few	TRBV6-5	TRBD1
TGTGCCATCAGTGGGCAGGGGTACACCGGGGAGCTGTTTTTT	CAISGQGYTGELFF	14	TRBJ2-2	NA	TRBV10-3	NA
TGCGCCAGCAGCACCCAGACTACACCCTACGAGCAGTACTTC	CASSTQTTPYEQYF	14	TRBJ2-7	NA	TRBV4-1	NA
TGCGCCAGCAGCCAAGGGGCCAACAGGGGGAGTGGGGAAAAACTGTTTTTT	CASSQGANRGSGEKLFF	17	TRBJ1-4	NA	TRBV4-3	TRBD1
TGTGCCAGCAGCGTAGAATCCGGATCTGGAAACACCATATATTTT	CASSVESGSGNTIYF	15	TRBJ1-3	NA	TRBV9	NA
TGTGCCAGCACACTCGGGTATTTT	CASTLGYF	8	TRBJ2-3	NA	TRBV6-5	NA
TGTGCCATCAGCTCAGGATATGGCTACACCTTC	CAISSGYGYTF	11	TRBJ1-2	few	TRBV10-3	NA
TGTGCCATCAGTGAGGGACTAGCGGGGTCCTACGAGCAGTACTTC	CAISEGLAGSYEQYF	15	TRBJ2-7	NA	TRBV10-3	TRBD2
TGTGCCAGCAGCTTTCAGGGGGGAGAGACCCAGTACTTC	CASSFQGGETQYF	13	TRBJ2-5	few	TRBV7-9	NA
TGTGCCAGCAGCCTCCCTAGCGGGGGTCAGTTTTTT	CASSLPSGGQFF	12	TRBJ2-2	few	TRBV7-2	TRBD2